The 5 T cell receptor beta chains reported below all come from one sample, sequenced in a study of T cell responses to AZD1222 COVID-19 vaccine. This table comes from immunoSEQ multiplex PCR, and its TCRdb copy is limited to in-frame clones, with some not included. The profile shows about 170,000 clones, roughly 91% of them singletons. The source material was peripheral blood, sampled on day 0 of AZD1222 vaccination. Receptors were obtained from an adult in good health.

The chain employs TRBV7-2 and TRBJ1-2, with D perhaps TRBD1 (6 bases). The CDR3 sequence is 17 residues long. The ends were cut back, 1 base at V and 1 base at J, with 16 bases in the middle. Germline CDR1 and CDR2: SGHTA and FQGNSA. The CDR3 region is CASSLGGTGNFNYGYTF. CDR3 DNA: TGTGCCAGCAGCTTAGGGGGAACAGGGAATTTTAACTATGGCTACACCTTC.

The chain recombines TRBV3-1 (or the pseudogene TRBV3-2) with TRBJ1-2; 7 bases are a match to TRBD1. V was pared by 1 base and J by 10 bases, with 9 bases of the junction left unmatched. Germline lookup yields CDR1 LGHDT and CDR2 YNNKEL (reference sequence). CDR3 length equals 14 residues. DNA of the CDR3: TGTGCCAGCAGCCAAGGTGGCAGGGGGAAACTCTACACCTTC. Its translation: CASSQGGRGKLYTF.

V gene TRBV12-5 combines with J gene TRBJ1-4, with 8 positions matching TRBD1. After removal of 1 base from V and 7 bases from J, the junction contained 2 bases not matched to a gene. This CDR3 has 14 amino acids. The germline V gene encodes CDR1 LGHNT and CDR2 FRNRAP. CDR3 residues: CASGLARGLEKLFF. CDR3 in DNA: TGTGCTAGTGGTTTGGCCAGGGGGCTTGAAAAACTGTTTTTT.

This clone was counted once. The V and J genes are TRBV30 and TRBJ1-1; D gene uncertain. Germline V gene lookup returns CDR1 GTSNPN and CDR2 SVGIG (reference sequence). The V and J ends lost 4 bases and 4 bases respectively, with 10 bases between them. CDR3 length: 12 residues. CDR3 in amino acids: CAWKSVRTEAFF. The CDR3 DNA follows: TGTGCCTGGAAATCCGTGCGCACTGAAGCTTTCTTT.

The gene calls are TRBV5-4 and TRBJ2-1; D uncertain. Trimming shortened V by 6 bases and J by 10 bases, and 11 bases separated the two germline ends. CDR1 and CDR2 from the germline V gene are SGHNT and YYREEE (reference sequence). CDR3 length: 11 residues. The CDR3 DNA is TGTGCCAGCACCTCAGATCGCGAGCAGTTCTTC. This sequence encodes CASTSDREQFF.